The clone carrying this T cell receptor beta chain was seen more than once but under ten times. TCRdb used MiXCR to reprocess the reads, holding one entry per CDR3 protein. The table shows about 740,000 distinct CDR3 sequences, with 35% occurring only once. This entry belongs to a study of T cell repertoires in cytomegalovirus infection. The TCR originated in a human donor in good health (CMV status not recorded). Some clones in this sample may be carry-over from other donors' samples. Specimen: PBMCs.

CDR3 in DNA: TGCAGCGTGGGGACTAGCTGGAACACCGGGGAGCTGTTTTTT. Protein product: CSVGTSWNTGELFF. The J gene is TRBJ2-2, the V gene TRBV29-1; 9 positions match TRBD2. J gave up 1 base and V 6 bases, and 3 bases lay outside the gene matches. The CDR3 is 14 amino acids. Germline-derived CDR1 and CDR2 are SQVTM and ANQGSEA.